This T cell receptor beta chain was sequenced in a study of blood T cells in healthy people across ages. Study-wide results and caveats: With donor CMV status unknown, expanded clonotype changes were possibly confounded.

A remark on this clonotype: Its target is unknown.

Per germline, CDR1 SGHVS and CDR2 FQNEAQ. V shed 3 bases and J shed 8 bases, with 10 bases lying between them. The CDR3 is made up of 12 amino acids. The second PCR ran about 6 to 11 cycles with a sample-barcoded 5' primer and J-beta primers. No fewer than 3 million CDR3-containing paired-end reads came from each sample. TCRdb ran MiXCR on the 5' RACE reads and lists one entry per CDR3 protein. Of roughly 500,000 distinct CDR3 sequences in the sample, approximately 27% were seen once. Sequenced input: blood. The sequence derives from a woman between 65 and 79 years old in good health. The chain links TRBV7-8 to TRBJ1-2, with D perhaps matching TRBD1 (5 bases). As DNA, the CDR3 is TGTGCCAGCAGCTTCGACAGAGAGGGCTACACCTTC. It specifies CASSFDREGYTF.